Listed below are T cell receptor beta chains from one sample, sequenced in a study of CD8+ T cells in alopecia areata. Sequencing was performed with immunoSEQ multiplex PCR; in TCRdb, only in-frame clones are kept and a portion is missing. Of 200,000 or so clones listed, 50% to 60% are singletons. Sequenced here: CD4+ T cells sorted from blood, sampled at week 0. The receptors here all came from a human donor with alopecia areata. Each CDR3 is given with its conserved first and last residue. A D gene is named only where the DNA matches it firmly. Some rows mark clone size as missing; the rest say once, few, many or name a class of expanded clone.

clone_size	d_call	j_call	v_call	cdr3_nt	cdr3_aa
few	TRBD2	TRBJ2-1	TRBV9	TGTGCCAGCAGCGAGAGCGGGACCCTCTACAATGAGCAGTTCTTC	CASSESGTLYNEQFF
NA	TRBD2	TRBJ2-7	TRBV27	TGTGCCAGCAGTTCCCGGACTAGCGTCCCTCTCGAGCAGTACTTC	CASSSRTSVPLEQYF
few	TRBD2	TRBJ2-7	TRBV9	TGTGCCAGCAGCGTAGCGGCTAGCGGGAGCGAGCAGTACTTC	CASSVAASGSEQYF
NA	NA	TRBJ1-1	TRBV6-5	TGTGCCAGCAGTTACCCCGACATATATGGGAACACTGAAGCTTTCTTT	CASSYPDIYGNTEAFF
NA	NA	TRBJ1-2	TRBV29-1	TGCAGCGTTGAAGATCGAGGCGACAGCTACACCTTC	CSVEDRGDSYTF
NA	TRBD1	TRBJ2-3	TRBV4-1	TGCGCCAGCAGCCAACCCGGGACAGGGGCTGGGGATACGCAGTATTTT	CASSQPGTGAGDTQYF
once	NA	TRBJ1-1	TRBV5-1	TGCGCCAGCAGCTTGGAACAGGGAAACACTGAAGCTTTCTTT	CASSLEQGNTEAFF
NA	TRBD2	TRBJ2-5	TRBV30	TGTGCCTGGAGTGGTCTAGCGGGTGCCGGGAGAGAGACCCAGTACTTC	CAWSGLAGAGRETQYF
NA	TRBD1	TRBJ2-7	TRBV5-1	TGCGCCAGCAGCGTGGGACAGGGGGCGAACGAGCAGTACTTC	CASSVGQGANEQYF
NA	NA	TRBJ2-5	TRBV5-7	TGTGCCAGCAGTACCCAAGCTTCTCTGTTCGCGGGACAGTACTTC	CASSTQASLFAGQYF
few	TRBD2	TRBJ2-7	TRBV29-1	TGCAGCGCATGGACTAGCGGGAGGAATTCCTACGAGCAGTACTTC	CSAWTSGRNSYEQYF
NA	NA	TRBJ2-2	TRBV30	TGTGCCTGGAGTGTATGGGGTCCCGGGGAGCTGTTTTTT	CAWSVWGPGELFF
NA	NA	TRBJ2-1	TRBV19	TGTGCCAGTAGTGTCCATAATGAGCAGTTCTTC	CASSVHNEQFF
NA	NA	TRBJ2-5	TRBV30	TGTGCCTGGAGTGTCTGGGGAAAAGAGACCCAGTACTTC	CAWSVWGKETQYF
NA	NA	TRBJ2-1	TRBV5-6	TGTGCCAGCAGCTTGGACGGGGAAGCCCGCTCCTACAATGAGCAGTTCTTC	CASSLDGEARSYNEQFF
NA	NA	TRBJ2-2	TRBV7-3	TGTGCCAGCAGCTTATCTCTCCCCGGGGAGCTGTTTTTT	CASSLSLPGELFF
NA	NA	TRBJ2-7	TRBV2	TGTGCCAGCAGTGCCGGGACATCCGACTTC	CASSAGTSDF
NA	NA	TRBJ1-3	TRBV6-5	TGTGCCAGCAGTTACGACGGCTCTGGAAACACCATATATTTT	CASSYDGSGNTIYF
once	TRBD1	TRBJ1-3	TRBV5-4	TGTGCCAGCAGCATAGGGGGCGTCTATACTGGAAACACCATATATTTT	CASSIGGVYTGNTIYF
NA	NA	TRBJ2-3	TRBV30	TGTGCCTGGAACCAGAACGGCCTCACAGATACGCAGTATTTT	CAWNQNGLTDTQYF
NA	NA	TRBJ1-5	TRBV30	TGTGCCTGGACTCAGTATAGCAATCAGCCCCAGCATTTT	CAWTQYSNQPQHF
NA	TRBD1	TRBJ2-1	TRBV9	TGTGCCAGCAGCCCACAGGGGGTGGATGAGCAGTTCTTC	CASSPQGVDEQFF
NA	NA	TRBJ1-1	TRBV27	TGTGCCAGCAGTGCTCGGACACAGCGGAACACTGAAGCTTTCTTT	CASSARTQRNTEAFF
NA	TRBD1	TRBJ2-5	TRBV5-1	TGCGCCAGCAGCCCAGGGGGTGGAGAGACCCAGTACTTC	CASSPGGGETQYF
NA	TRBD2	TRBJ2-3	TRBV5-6	TGTGCCAGCAGCCCAAAGCGGGGGTGGGGGCAGTATTTT	CASSPKRGWGQYF
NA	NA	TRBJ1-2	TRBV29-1	TGCAGTTGTATGGCCCTCTATGGCTACACCTTC	CSCMALYGYTF
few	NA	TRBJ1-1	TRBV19	TGTGCCAGTAGTATGCAGCTGAACACTGAAGCTTTCTTT	CASSMQLNTEAFF